This is a list of T cell receptor beta chains from one sample in a study of cytomegalovirus exposure and HLA in healthy donors. TCRdb's copy holds only in-frame clones and misses some; the assay was immunoSEQ multiplex PCR. The table lists approximately 150,000 clones, 75% to 80% of them singletons. Material for sequencing was PBMCs. These receptors all stem from a woman aged 40 to 50 in good health and CMV-seropositive. Each CDR3 is given with its conserved first and last residue. Fields, in order: J gene, V gene, clone size, CDR3 protein. Clone size appears in some rows only: once, few, many, or a class for an expanded clone.

TRBJ2-4	TRBV30	few	CAWSVRWRIVAKNIQYF
TRBJ2-3	TRBV7-2	few	CASSSGQSTDTQYF
TRBJ2-2	TRBV9	-	CASSAGLHTGELFF
TRBJ1-2	TRBV11-3	-	CASSGPGTGVNGYTF
TRBJ2-1	TRBV5-6	-	CASIWRADGNSYNEQFF
TRBJ1-4	TRBV6-1	once	CASTAGTGVGEKLFF
TRBJ2-7	TRBV6-5	-	CASSSPGANEQYF
TRBJ1-2	TRBV18	-	CASSSYQGGGYTF
TRBJ2-5	TRBV5-8	-	CASSPGQGGQETQYF
TRBJ2-7	TRBV27	-	CASSTYRGRIEQYF
TRBJ2-7	TRBV28	-	CASSSQGVPTYEQYF
TRBJ1-1	TRBV7-9	-	CASSPSDRELNTEAFF
TRBJ2-6	TRBV29-1	once	CSVKAGQGASGANVLTF